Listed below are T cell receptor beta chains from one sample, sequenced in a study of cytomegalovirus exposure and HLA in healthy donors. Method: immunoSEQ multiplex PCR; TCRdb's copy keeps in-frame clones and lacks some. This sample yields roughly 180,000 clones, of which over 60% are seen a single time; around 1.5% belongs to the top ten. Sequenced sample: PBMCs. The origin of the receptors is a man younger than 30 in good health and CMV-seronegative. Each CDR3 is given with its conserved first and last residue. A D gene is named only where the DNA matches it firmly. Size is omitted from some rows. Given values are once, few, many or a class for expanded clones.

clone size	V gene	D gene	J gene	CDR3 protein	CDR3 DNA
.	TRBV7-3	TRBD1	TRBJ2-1	CASSYEQGSHNEQFF	TGTGCCAGCAGCTATGAACAGGGGTCCCACAATGAGCAGTTCTTC
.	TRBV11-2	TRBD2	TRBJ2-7	CASSFDLAGVREQYF	TGTGCCAGCAGCTTTGATCTAGCGGGAGTAAGGGAGCAGTACTTC
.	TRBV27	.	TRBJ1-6	CASREGQGTSPLHF	TGTGCCAGCAGAGAGGGGCAGGGGACTTCACCCCTCCACTTT
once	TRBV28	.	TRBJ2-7	CASSLRGTYEQYF	TGTGCCAGCAGTTTACGTGGTACTTACGAGCAGTACTTC
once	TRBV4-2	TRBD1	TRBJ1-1	CASSEQTGVNTEAFF	TGTGCCAGCAGCGAGCAGACAGGGGTGAACACTGAAGCTTTCTTT
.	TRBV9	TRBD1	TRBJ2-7	CASSVGTGSSYEQYF	TGTGCCAGCAGCGTAGGGACAGGGTCTTCCTACGAGCAGTACTTC
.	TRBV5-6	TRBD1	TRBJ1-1	CASSSRTGRALKAFF	TGTGCCAGCAGCTCCCGGACAGGGCGGGCCCTAAAAGCTTTCTTT
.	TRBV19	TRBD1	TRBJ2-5	CASSPPGQRQETQYF	TGTGCCAGTAGTCCGCCGGGACAGCGGCAAGAGACCCAGTACTTC
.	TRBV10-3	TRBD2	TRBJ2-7	CAISAGGRAREQYF	TGTGCCATCAGTGCAGGCGGGAGGGCCCGCGAGCAGTACTTC
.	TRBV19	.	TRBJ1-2	CASSIEGEAGYTF	TGTGCCAGTAGTATTGAAGGGGAGGCTGGCTACACCTTC
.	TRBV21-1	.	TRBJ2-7	CASSSRTPPYEQYF	TGTGCCAGCAGCTCTAGGACACCGCCCTACGAGCAGTACTTC
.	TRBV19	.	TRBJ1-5	CASSIQSRNNQPQHF	TGTGCCAGTAGTATACAGAGCAGGAACAATCAGCCCCAGCATTTT
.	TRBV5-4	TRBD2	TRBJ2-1	CASSLAGGTYNEQFF	TGTGCCAGCAGCTTAGCGGGAGGGACCTACAATGAGCAGTTCTTC
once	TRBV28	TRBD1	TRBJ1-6	CASSLGRTGGYGNSPLHF	TGTGCCAGCAGTTTAGGGCGAACAGGGGGGTATGGTAATTCACCCCTCCACTTT
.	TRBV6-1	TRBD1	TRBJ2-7	CASSELTGGIAEQYF	TGTGCCAGCAGTGAATTAACAGGGGGGATAGCCGAGCAGTACTTC
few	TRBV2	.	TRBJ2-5	CASSQGGRETQYF	TGTGCCAGCAGCCAAGGGGGTCGAGAGACCCAGTACTTC
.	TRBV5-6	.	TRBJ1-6	CASSPSAAGYNSPLHF	TGTGCCAGCAGCCCCTCAGCCGCAGGTTATAATTCACCCCTCCACTTT
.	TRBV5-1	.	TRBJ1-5	CASSPGTSNQPQHF	TGCGCCAGCAGCCCCGGGACAAGCAATCAGCCCCAGCATTTT
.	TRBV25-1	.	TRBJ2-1	CASSPTGAYNEQFF	TGTGCCAGCAGCCCGACAGGAGCATACAATGAGCAGTTCTTC
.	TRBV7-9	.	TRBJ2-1	CASSPGRSSYNEQFF	TGTGCCAGCAGCCCAGGGAGGAGCTCCTACAATGAGCAGTTCTTC
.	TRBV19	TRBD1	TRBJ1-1	CASTRRQGALGGTEAFF	TGTGCCAGTACCAGACGACAGGGGGCGTTGGGTGGGACTGAAGCTTTCTTT
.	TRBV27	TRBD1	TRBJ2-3	CASSFGTGLSTDTQYF	TGTGCCAGCAGTTTCGGGACAGGGCTTAGCACAGATACGCAGTATTTT
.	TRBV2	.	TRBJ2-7	CASMNRARSSEQYF	TGTGCCAGCATGAACAGGGCTCGTAGTTCCGAGCAGTACTTC